These 8 T cell receptor beta chains were sequenced from one sample in a study of beta chain features in type 1 diabetes. Investigators reverse transcribed all isolated RNA, so they sequenced expressed TCRB transcripts. Sequenced by immunoSEQ multiplex PCR; TCRdb stores in-frame clones only, minus some. The sample has some 270,000 clones, about 7.8% seen once; the top ten hold approximately 1%. The sequenced material came from central memory CD4+ T cells from blood. All receptors derive from a woman under 30 in good health.

The V call is TRBV7-3, the J call TRBJ1-1; the D is unclear. Germline assignment: CDR1 SGHTA and CDR2 FQGTGA. The CDR3 covers 13 residues. The V and J ends lost 5 bases and 1 base respectively, with 8 bases between them. CDR3 residues: CASSATPNTEAFF. In DNA form, the CDR3 reads TGTGCCAGCAGCGCTACACCGAACACTGAAGCTTTCTTT. The full variable domain, in which reference TRBV7-3 and TRBJ1-1 provide the parts outside the CDR3, is GAGVSQTPSNKVTEKGKYVELRCDPISGHTALYWYRQSLGQGPEFLIYFQGTGAADDSGLPNDRFFAVRPEGSVSTLKIQRTERGDSAVYLCASSATPNTEAFFGQGTRLTVV.

Only a few counts were recorded for this clone. With a far larger clone one base away, a read error is the likely cause. The chain links TRBV29-1 to TRBJ1-1; 9 bases match TRBD1. This CDR3 has 13 amino acids. Germline loops: CDR1 SQVTM, CDR2 ANQGSEA. Unmatched junction bases numbered 9, after V lost 7 bases and J lost 6 bases. CDR3 nucleotide sequence: TGCAGCGGCGACAGGGGGAAAAGGGCTGAAGCTTTCTTT. This translates into CSGDRGKRAEAFF.

The J gene is TRBJ2-5, the V gene TRBV27; D may be TRBD2 (7 bases). The CDR3 runs to 14 residues. Trimming pared 6 bases from V and 5 bases from J, leaving 16 bases between. Germline V gene lookup returns CDR1 MNHEY and CDR2 SMNVEV (reference sequence). CDR3 coding DNA: TGTGCCAGCAGCCTGAGGGGGGGTGGGGAGACCCAGTACTTC. Protein product: CASSLRGGGETQYF.

V gene TRBV25-1 combines with J gene TRBJ1-4; D is uncertain. CDR1 is MGHDK and CDR2 is SYGVNS in the germline V gene. Trimming took 1 base from V and 7 from J, leaving 13 bases between them. This CDR3 has 15 amino acids. The CDR3 sequence is CASSELGLIGEKLFF. The CDR3 DNA is TGTGCCAGCAGTGAATTAGGGCTAATTGGTGAAAAACTGTTTTTT.

This chain joins TRBV5-4 and TRBJ2-2; 8 positions agree with TRBD2. CDR3 size: 15 residues. The junction had 3 bases not matched to a gene; V was cut back by 3 bases and J by 2 bases. From germline, CDR1 is SGHNT and CDR2 YYREEE (reference sequence). Written as DNA, the CDR3 is TGTGCCAGCAGCTCCGGGGGGGCAAACACCGGGGAGCTGTTTTTT. It yields the protein CASSSGGANTGELFF.

The chain recombines TRBV6-1 with TRBJ2-3, with TRBD2 matching 9 bases. The ends lost 6 bases at V and 8 bases at J; junction bases unmatched: 12. The CDR3 totals 15 residues. Germline V CDR1 and CDR2: MNHNS, SASEGT. The CDR3 DNA follows: TGTGCCAGCAGCCCCGATTTGCGGGGGGGCGTTACGCAGTATTTT. This translates into CASSPDLRGGVTQYF.

This clone was counted only a few times. This chain uses TRBV6-1 with TRBJ2-1; D is undetermined. This CDR3 is 13 amino acids long. Germline CDR1 is MNHNS and CDR2 is SASEGT. V lost 1 base, J lost 10 bases, and 11 bases lay in between. The CDR3 DNA is TGTGCCAGCAGTGAAGGTGGGGTCCCGGAGCAGTTCTTC. Its protein product is CASSEGGVPEQFF.

The chain carries TRBV9 and TRBJ2-3; D ambiguous. CDR1 SGDLS and CDR2 YYNGEE come from the germline V gene. This CDR3 has 13 amino acids. The ends were cut back, 0 bases at V and 6 bases at J, with 8 bases in the middle. The CDR3 DNA is TGTGCCAGCAGCGTAGAACTTAGCGATACGCAGTATTTT. Translating it yields CASSVELSDTQYF.